These 5 T cell receptor beta chains were sequenced from one sample in a study of T cell changes during pregnancy in multiple sclerosis. TCRdb's copy holds only in-frame clones and misses some; the assay was immunoSEQ multiplex PCR. In the table there are tens of thousands of clones, around 93% of which are singletons. Sequenced here: peripheral blood, sampled in the third trimester of pregnancy. These receptors were collected from a female donor in good health, enrolled as a control in a pregnancy study.

This sequence joins TRBV19 and TRBJ1-4; D uncertain. The CDR3 contains 15 residues. V lost 3 bases to trimming and J lost 8 bases, with 16 bases between them. Germline CDR1 and CDR2: LNHDA and SQIVND (reference sequence). The CDR3 bases are TGTGCCAGTAGTATTACGTGGCAGGTGAAGGAAAAACTGTTTTTT. Its protein is CASSITWQVKEKLFF.

V usage is TRBV7-9 and J usage is TRBJ2-7; possible D gene TRBD2, 5 bases. V was cut by 1 base and J by 2 bases, with 9 bases left in between. Germline V CDR1 and CDR2: SEHNR, FQNEAQ (reference sequence). The CDR3 spans 14 residues. This CDR3 is CASSLEDGTYEQYF. CDR3 bases: TGTGCCAGCAGCTTAGAGGACGGGACCTACGAGCAGTACTTC.

This sequence joins TRBV5-1 and TRBJ2-3; 12 nucleotides align to TRBD2. From germline, CDR1 is SGHRS and CDR2 YFSETQ. V shed 4 bases, J shed 6 bases, and the junction held 6 bases outside the gene matches. The CDR3 loop spans 15 amino acids. CDR3 DNA: TGCGCCAGCAGCCGGACCGGGACTAGCGGGGATACGCAGTATTTT. Amino acids: CASSRTGTSGDTQYF.

The gene calls are TRBV2 and TRBJ2-7, with TRBD1 matching over 7 bases. CDR1 and CDR2 from the germline V gene are SNHLY and FYNNEI. J was trimmed by 7 bases and V by 3 bases; bases with no gene match: 3. The CDR3 loop spans 12 amino acids. CDR3 in amino acids: CASSETGNEQYF. CDR3 DNA sequence: TGTGCCAGCAGTGAGACAGGGAATGAGCAGTACTTC.

This chain links TRBV25-1 with TRBJ2-3, with 8 bases matching TRBD2. This CDR3 comprises 17 residues. The V gene's germline CDR1 is MGHDK and CDR2 SYGVNS. Trimming cost V 5 bases and J 1 base; bases outside gene matches: 11. In DNA form, the CDR3 reads TGTGCCAGCAGTCCCCCAAACCTGCGGGAGGGCACAGATACGCAGTATTTT. It encodes CASSPPNLREGTDTQYF.